This T cell receptor (beta chain) was captured in a study of T cell responses to AZD1222 COVID-19 vaccine. Study-level findings and limits: Regions 160-218 and 743-854 dominated among vaccine-associated CD4 TCRs spanning spike. Breadth and depth of Spike-specific TCRs rose after two AZD1222 doses. Donors skewed white British and female; clonal diversity was possibly underestimated.

With respect to this clone: The antigen is not known.

The assay was immunoSEQ multiplex PCR, and TCRdb's table has in-frame clones only and misses some. The sample includes approximately 75,000 clones, about nine tenths of them seen just once. V was cut by 4 bases and J by 7 bases, with 10 bases left in between. This CDR3 region has 12 residues. The sequence was collected from an adult who received the AZD1222 COVID-19 vaccine. V is TRBV12-3 or TRBV12-4 and J is TRBJ1-1; D perhaps matches TRBD1 (5 bases). The sample in question was peripheral blood, obtained 28 days after the second AZD1222 dose. The CDR3 DNA sequence: TGTGCCAGCAGTTGGACATTTAATGAAGCTTTCTTT. Amino acids: CASSWTFNEAFF.